The rows below give T cell receptor beta chains drawn from one sample of a study of shared clonotypes between healthy human individuals. Measured with immunoSEQ multiplex PCR; TCRdb has only the in-frame clones, and not every one. The table has about 490,000 clones, roughly 80% seen once. The sample consisted of PBMCs. The receptors shown here come from a woman aged 40-49 years in good health. Some clones in this sample may be carry-over from other donors' samples. The conserved cysteine and the conserved F or W are not part of the CDR3 here. Each record gives: CDR3 protein, J gene, clone size, V gene. Where a row states a size, it is once, few, many or the class of an expanded clone; other rows omit it.

CDR3aa: ASSQGQGVTYEQY; j_gene: TRBJ2-7; abundance: .; v_gene: TRBV27
CDR3aa: ASSPGQGYGYT; j_gene: TRBJ1-2; abundance: .; v_gene: TRBV7-2
CDR3aa: ASSSPWKNIQY; j_gene: TRBJ2-4; abundance: .; v_gene: TRBV6-5
CDR3aa: ASSLVQYNEQF; j_gene: TRBJ2-1; abundance: .; v_gene: TRBV11-2
CDR3aa: ASSRGTSGTDTQY; j_gene: TRBJ2-3; abundance: .; v_gene: TRBV7-3
CDR3aa: AISPSLGPNTEAF; j_gene: TRBJ1-1; abundance: .; v_gene: TRBV10-3
CDR3aa: ASSLFSGPYNEQF; j_gene: TRBJ2-1; abundance: .; v_gene: TRBV7-7
CDR3aa: ASRVTGPNTEAF; j_gene: TRBJ1-1; abundance: .; v_gene: TRBV28
CDR3aa: ASSQARGTEAF; j_gene: TRBJ1-1; abundance: many; v_gene: TRBV11-2
CDR3aa: ASSDSGVWAGNTIY; j_gene: TRBJ1-3; abundance: .; v_gene: TRBV28
CDR3aa: ASSSKTVNYGYT; j_gene: TRBJ1-2; abundance: .; v_gene: TRBV6-6
CDR3aa: AWSPTGGPRDEQF; j_gene: TRBJ2-1; abundance: .; v_gene: TRBV30
CDR3aa: ASSVQTSGIGELF; j_gene: TRBJ2-2; abundance: many; v_gene: TRBV28
CDR3aa: SVGQGNMYYEQY; j_gene: TRBJ2-7; abundance: many; v_gene: TRBV29-1
CDR3aa: ASSLEGMGETQY; j_gene: TRBJ2-5; abundance: .; v_gene: TRBV5-6
CDR3aa: ASSLQGAEAF; j_gene: TRBJ1-1; abundance: .; v_gene: TRBV2
CDR3aa: ASLDREYGYT; j_gene: TRBJ1-2; abundance: .; v_gene: TRBV19
CDR3aa: ASSVWLAGFNEQF; j_gene: TRBJ2-1; abundance: .; v_gene: TRBV10-2
CDR3aa: ASSRTGLQETQY; j_gene: TRBJ2-5; abundance: many; v_gene: TRBV7-2
CDR3aa: SHARTSGRSEQF; j_gene: TRBJ2-1; abundance: .; v_gene: TRBV29-1
CDR3aa: ASSLTRDSSTDTQY; j_gene: TRBJ2-3; abundance: .; v_gene: TRBV7-3
CDR3aa: ASSRPGQGTSPLH; j_gene: TRBJ1-6; abundance: .; v_gene: TRBV7-9
CDR3aa: ASSLNSGIGNTIY; j_gene: TRBJ1-3; abundance: .; v_gene: TRBV4-2
CDR3aa: ASSLTSGITGELF; j_gene: TRBJ2-2; abundance: .; v_gene: TRBV28
CDR3aa: ATSRDRDSLYEQY; j_gene: TRBJ2-7; abundance: .; v_gene: TRBV15
CDR3aa: ASSRSPYSEAF; j_gene: TRBJ1-1; abundance: many; v_gene: TRBV2
CDR3aa: AWSVTGAYEQY; j_gene: TRBJ2-7; abundance: .; v_gene: TRBV30
CDR3aa: SVEEGGQLAF; j_gene: TRBJ1-1; abundance: .; v_gene: TRBV29-1
CDR3aa: ASSTQGNTEAF; j_gene: TRBJ1-1; abundance: .; v_gene: TRBV9
CDR3aa: ASSPRRVAGVFNEQF; j_gene: TRBJ2-1; abundance: .; v_gene: TRBV7-3
CDR3aa: ASSWDSGREQF; j_gene: TRBJ2-1; abundance: .; v_gene: TRBV28
CDR3aa: ASSFTGFQETQY; j_gene: TRBJ2-5; abundance: few; v_gene: TRBV11-2
CDR3aa: AISDVANEKLF; j_gene: TRBJ1-4; abundance: .; v_gene: TRBV10-3